The 29 T cell receptor beta chains below all came from one sample that was sequenced in a study of T cells in tumors after PD-1 blockade. TCRdb keeps only in-frame clones here, not all; method: immunoSEQ multiplex PCR. The sample holds 10,000 to 15,000 clones, 63% seen once. The sequencing here drew on tumor tissue, taken before anti-PD-1 treatment. The receptors were gathered from a human donor with cutaneous squamous cell carcinoma.

In regard to this clone: An end of the junction differs from the germline gene, which may be a read error. Other nucleotide sequences in the sample specify the same CDR3. The chain employs TRBV12-3 or TRBV12-4 and TRBJ1-2; 8 positions agree with TRBD1. The CDR3 has 13 residues. CDR3 nucleotide sequence: TGTGCCAGCAGCCGGACAGGGAACTATGGCTATACCTTC. Encoded protein: CASSRTGNYGYTF.

The chain couples TRBV10-3 to TRBJ2-7; 7 bases fit TRBD1. This CDR3 is 13 amino acids long. After removal of 4 bases from V and 6 bases from J, the junction contained 6 bases not matched to a gene. In germline, CDR1 is ENHRY, CDR2 SYGVKD. CDR3 sequence: CAISGIQGVEQYF. For the CDR3, the DNA is TGTGCCATCAGTGGAATTCAGGGGGTCGAGCAGTACTTC.

This chain connects TRBV7-9 to TRBJ1-2, with D unresolved. The CDR3 contains 12 residues. Looked up from germline, CDR1 is SEHNR and CDR2 is FQNEAQ (reference sequence). Trimming pared 5 bases from V and 13 bases from J, leaving 17 bases between. CDR3 sequence reads: CASSPSSGSSTF. DNA of the CDR3: TGTGCCAGCAGCCCCTCGAGCGGTTCAAGCACCTTC.

The J gene is TRBJ2-2, the V gene TRBV14, with a weak D call TRBD1 (6 bases). Germline values: CDR1 SGHDN, CDR2 FVKESK. Trimming cost V 0 bases and J 1 base, with 9 bases left between them. This CDR3 has 16 amino acids. CDR3 in DNA: TGTGCCAGCAGCCAAGATACAGGGCTGAACACCGGGGAGCTGTTTTTT. It translates to CASSQDTGLNTGELFF.

The chain employs TRBV19 and TRBJ2-7; 13 nucleotides match TRBD2. CDR1 and CDR2 (germline): LNHDA, SQIVND (reference sequence). V lost 5 bases, J lost 2 bases, and 12 bases stayed unmatched. The CDR3 loop spans 18 amino acids. DNA for the CDR3: TGTGCCAGTAGTTCCCGAACTAGCGGGGGGGCCAAAGCCTACGAGCAGTACTTC. This gives the protein CASSSRTSGGAKAYEQYF. The variable domain in full, with the rest retrieved from reference TRBV19 and TRBJ2-7, is DGGITQSPKYLFRKEGQNVTLSCEQNLNHDAMYWYRQDPGQGLRLIYYSQIVNDFQKGDIAEGYSVSREKKESFPLTVTSAQKNPTAFYLCASSSRTSGGAKAYEQYFGPGTRLTVT.

This clone was counted a single time. V is TRBV7-8 and J is TRBJ2-2; D is undetermined. CDR3 length equals 15 residues. Germline V gene lookup returns CDR1 SGHVS and CDR2 FQNEAQ. Trimming stripped 4 bases from V and 5 bases from J, with 14 bases between. The CDR3 nucleotides are TGTGCCAGCAGCTCAGGCAGAGTGGGAACCGGGGAGCTGTTTTTT. Residues: CASSSGRVGTGELFF.

This chain links TRBV2 with TRBJ2-5; 8 positions match TRBD2. The CDR3 has 13 amino acids. Germline V gene data show CDR1 as SNHLY and CDR2 as FYNNEI. With 8 bases clipped from V and 5 bases from J, the junction kept 7 bases outside the gene matches. CDR3 nucleotide sequence: TGTGCCAGCGGCTGGACTAGCTACGAGACCCAGTACTTC. Amino acids: CASGWTSYETQYF.

This chain joins TRBV4-1 and TRBJ2-7, with TRBD2 matching 15 bases. The CDR3 runs to 17 residues. Germline V gene sequence: CDR1 MGHRA, CDR2 YSYEKL. J gave up 3 bases and V 4 bases, and 7 bases lay outside the gene matches. The CDR3 nucleotides read TGCGCCAGCAGCCCGGGACTAGCGGGAGGCAAAAACTACGAGCAGTACTTC. Its protein is CASSPGLAGGKNYEQYF.

V usage is TRBV4-3 and J usage is TRBJ2-3; D call uncertain. Germline lookup yields CDR1 LGHNA and CDR2 YSLEER. V lost 1 base, J lost 3 bases, and 14 bases lay in between. The CDR3 loop spans 16 amino acids. The CDR3 spells CASSQVSGRRTDTQYF. CDR3 bases: TGCGCCAGCAGCCAAGTGAGTGGGCGCAGGACAGATACGCAGTATTTT.

This clone was seen a handful of times. This sequence joins TRBV28 and TRBJ1-2; D is ambiguous. Per the germline V gene, CDR1 is MDHEN and CDR2 is SYDVKM. Trimming removed 6 bases at V and 6 bases at J, with 14 bases between. This CDR3 contains 13 residues. CDR3 sequence: CASSPSHRDGYTF. The CDR3 DNA follows: TGTGCCAGCAGCCCATCCCATAGGGATGGCTACACCTTC.

V is TRBV5-4 and J is TRBJ1-1, with 8 bases matching TRBD1. The trim removed 1 base at V and 3 bases at J, leaving 5 bases unmatched. Germline V CDR1 and CDR2: SGHNT, YYREEE (reference sequence). This CDR3 region has 15 residues. CDR3 residues: CASSLMLQGDTEAFF. CDR3 sequence (DNA): TGTGCCAGCAGCTTGATGTTACAGGGGGACACTGAAGCTTTCTTT.

This chain joins TRBV7-3 and TRBJ1-1; TRBD1 might be the D (5 bases). Germline loops: CDR1 SGHTA, CDR2 FQGTGA. V lost 5 bases and J 2 bases, leaving 9 bases between the germline ends. This CDR3 is 13 amino acids long. In DNA form, the CDR3 reads TGTGCCAGCAGCCCTGGACATAACACTGAAGCTTTCTTT. It yields the protein CASSPGHNTEAFF.

This clone showed up just a few times. The chain carries TRBV6-5 and TRBJ2-3, with D unclear. Trimming removed 7 bases from V and 5 bases from J, with 10 bases in between. The CDR3 length is 12 residues. Germline lookup yields CDR1 MNHEY and CDR2 SVGAGI. The CDR3 sequence is CASTQTGDTQYF. The CDR3 region has the DNA TGTGCCAGCACCCAAACCGGAGATACGCAGTATTTT.

The chain's CDR3 is CASSLDQARGLRGYTF. CDR3 in DNA: TGTGCCAGCAGCTTAGATCAGGCCAGGGGGTTGCGGGGCTACACCTTC. The rearrangement links TRBV11-2 to TRBJ1-2, with TRBD1 matching 7 bases. This CDR3 is built from 16 residues. V lost 0 bases and J lost 8; bases outside the gene matches: 12. Germline V lookup: CDR1 SGHAT, CDR2 FQNNGV.

V is TRBV21-1 and J is TRBJ1-4. TRBV21-1 corresponds to a pseudogene. CDR3 length: 15 amino acids. The DNA for the CDR3 is TGTGCCAGCAGCACCCGATGGGATATACCGGGAAAACTGTTTTTT. Encoded protein: CASSTRWDIPGKLFF.

The chain carries TRBV4-1 and TRBJ2-5; D is ambiguous. V lost 1 base and J lost 3, with 9 bases in between. This CDR3 has 14 residues. Germline assignment: CDR1 MGHRA and CDR2 YSYEKL. The CDR3 loop is CASSQGRAEETQYF. The CDR3 coding sequence is TGCGCCAGCAGCCAAGGACGGGCCGAAGAGACCCAGTACTTC.

This clone has only a few counts. The V gene is TRBV5-1, the J gene TRBJ1-2; TRBD1 matches 8 bases. This CDR3 contains 15 residues. V lost 4 bases and J lost 1; bases outside the gene matches: 6. Germline V gene data show CDR1 as SGHRS and CDR2 as YFSETQ. CDR3 coding DNA: TGCGCCAGCAGCCAAACAGGGGGTCATAACTATGGCTACACCTTC. Translating it yields CASSQTGGHNYGYTF. Combining the CDR3 with reference TRBV5-1 and TRBJ1-2 gives the whole variable domain KAGVTQTPRYLIKTRGQQVTLSCSPISGHRSVSWYQQTPGQGLQFLFEYFSETQRNKGNFPGRFSGRQFSNSRSEMNVSTLELGDSALYLCASSQTGGHNYGYTFGSGTRLTVV.

This sequence joins TRBV7-9 and TRBJ2-3; 14 bases agree with TRBD2. The germline V gene encodes CDR1 SEHNR and CDR2 FQNEAQ (reference sequence). The CDR3 is 17 amino acids. Germline trimming cut 3 bases from V and 4 bases from J; bases unmatched to any gene: 6. CDR3: CASSFAGTSGSPDTQYF. The CDR3 bases are TGTGCCAGCAGCTTTGCCGGGACTAGCGGGAGCCCAGATACGCAGTATTTT.

This sequence joins TRBV3-1 (or the pseudogene TRBV3-2) and TRBJ2-3; maybe TRBD2 (6 bases). The V end lost 5 bases, the J end lost 1 base, and 19 bases lay between the germline ends. From germline, CDR1 is LGHDT and CDR2 YNNKEL (reference sequence). The CDR3 totals 17 residues. CDR3 loop: CASSAHKFSSGTDTQYF. CDR3 nucleotide sequence: TGTGCCAGCAGCGCCCATAAATTTTCTAGCGGCACAGATACGCAGTATTTT.

This rearrangement joins TRBV5-4 to TRBJ1-2; D is possibly TRBD1 (5 bases). The CDR3 runs 16 residues. Germline V gives CDR1 SGHNT, CDR2 YYREEE (reference sequence). V lost 1 base to trimming and J lost 4 bases, with 17 bases between them. The chain's CDR3 is CASSLRVAGPSYGYTF. The CDR3 bases are TGTGCCAGCAGCTTGCGAGTTGCAGGGCCCAGCTATGGCTACACCTTC.

As DNA, the CDR3 is TGTGCCAGCAGTTACCACCCAAGCTCCTACAATGAGCAGTTCTTC. It specifies CASSYHPSSYNEQFF. The genes are TRBV6-5 and TRBJ2-1; D not certain. The CDR3 is 15 amino acids. Trimming removed 2 bases from V and 0 bases from J, with 8 bases in between. Germline lookup yields CDR1 MNHEY and CDR2 SVGAGI.

This clone was seen only a few times. This chain links TRBV7-9 with TRBJ2-5; no clear D gene. V dropped 4 bases and J dropped 4 bases, with 7 bases sitting between them. This CDR3 is built from 12 residues. CDR1 is SEHNR, CDR2 FQNEAQ, per germline (reference sequence). The CDR3 spells CASSSIIETQYF. The CDR3 nucleotides read TGTGCCAGCAGCTCTATCATAGAGACCCAGTACTTC. The variable domain in full, with the rest retrieved from reference TRBV7-9 and TRBJ2-5, is DTGVSQNPRHKITKRGQNVTFRCDPISEHNRLYWYRQTLGQGPEFLTYFQNEAQLEKSRLLSDRFSAERPKGSFSTLEIQRTEQGDSAMYLCASSSIIETQYFGPGTRLLVL.

The DNA of the CDR3 is TGCAGTGCTAGTCTCACAGGGAAGTGGAAGGAAGCTTTCTTT. This encodes CSASLTGKWKEAFF. This chain uses TRBV20-1 with TRBJ1-1; D might be TRBD1 (6 bases). Germline CDR1 DFQATT, CDR2 SNEGSKA (reference sequence). V was cut by 3 bases and J by 8 bases, with 19 bases left in between. The CDR3 covers 14 residues.

This clone is categorized as medium-sized (0.01 to 0.1%). The CDR3: CASKRDPRGEQFF. The CDR3 DNA reads TGTGCCAGCAAGCGCGACCCTCGGGGTGAGCAGTTCTTC. This rearrangement joins TRBV6-5 to TRBJ2-1; the D gene is possibly TRBD2 (5 bases). From germline, CDR1 is MNHEY and CDR2 SVGAGI. This CDR3 has 13 residues. Between the trimmed V and J ends, which lost 7 bases and 9 bases, there was a span of 16 bases.

This chain links TRBV10-3 with TRBJ1-1; TRBD1 matches 12 bases. The length of the CDR3 is 13 residues. Germline CDR1 ENHRY, CDR2 SYGVKD. The CDR3 sequence is CATRGQGAQEAFF. CDR3 in DNA: TGTGCTACCCGGGGACAGGGGGCTCAGGAAGCTTTCTTT.

The rearrangement uses TRBV15 and TRBJ1-4; D is perhaps TRBD1 (5 bases). CDR1 and CDR2 (germline): LNHNV, YYDKDF (reference sequence). The CDR3 totals 15 residues. Trimming took off 0 bases at V and 4 bases at J, with 9 bases between the two ends. The CDR3 loop reads CATSRDRGDNEKLFF. The CDR3 coding sequence is TGTGCCACCAGCAGAGATAGAGGGGATAATGAAAAACTGTTTTTT. Supplemented by reference TRBV15 and TRBJ1-4, the full variable domain reads DAMVIQNPRYQVTQFGKPVTLSCSQTLNHNVMYWYQQKSSQAPKLLFHYYDKDFNNEADTPDNFQSRRPNTSFCFLDIRSPGLGDTAMYLCATSRDRGDNEKLFFGSGTQLSVL.

The J gene is TRBJ1-6, the V gene TRBV5-1; D gene uncertain. This CDR3 spans 16 amino acids. Trimming shortened V by 6 bases and J by 7 bases, and 20 bases separated the two germline ends. From germline, CDR1 is SGHRS and CDR2 YFSETQ. In nucleotides, the CDR3 is TGCGCCAGCAAGTTTGTTGGCGGGATCGGAAATTCACCCCTCCACTTT. Protein: CASKFVGGIGNSPLHF.

The J gene is TRBJ2-7, the V gene TRBV15; 11 bases match TRBD1. There are 14 residues in the CDR3. The ends lost 6 bases at V and 4 bases at J; junction bases unmatched: 5. CDR1 LNHNV and CDR2 YYDKDF come from the germline V gene (reference sequence). The chain's CDR3 is CATSTDRGPYEQYF. CDR3 DNA: TGTGCCACCAGTACGGACAGGGGGCCGTACGAGCAGTACTTC.

This clone was counted a few times. The chain recombines TRBV5-1 with TRBJ1-2; a weak D match, TRBD1 (5 bases). Trimming stripped 0 bases from V and 6 bases from J, with 12 bases between. Per germline, CDR1 SGHRS and CDR2 YFSETQ. The CDR3 spans 14 residues. The CDR3 region is CASSLALGEDGYTF. CDR3 DNA: TGCGCCAGCAGCTTGGCGTTGGGGGAGGATGGCTACACCTTC.